Sequencing of this TCR beta chain was carried out in a study of T cell responses to AZD1222 COVID-19 vaccine. Here immunoSEQ multiplex PCR was the method, and the copy in TCRdb shows in-frame clones only, minus some. The data hold about 150,000 clones, with about 87% observed a single time. Germline CDR1 is SGHRS and CDR2 is YFSETQ. The V end was cut by 9 bases, the J end by 3 bases, with 19 bases between. This CDR3 has 14 amino acids. The TCR comes from an adult who received the AZD1222 COVID-19 vaccine. The chain has TRBV5-1 and TRBJ2-7; D possibly uses TRBD1 or TRBD2 (6 bases each). The material was peripheral blood, obtained 28 days after the second AZD1222 dose. The CDR3 is CATLWGRGFYEQYF. DNA for the CDR3: TGCGCCACCCTTTGGGGGCGGGGTTTCTACGAGCAGTACTTC.